This TCR beta chain emerged from a study of T-cell reconstitution after alpha-beta-depleted transplantation in children. Whole-study findings and limits: After transplant, at about two months, alpha-beta T cells were reportedly derived from several hundred expanded graft clones. At day 60, the high TCRbeta diversity found in some patients originated from recipient T cells and thymic progenitors that had survived. Hyperexpanded clones declined; after one year, newly produced T cells mostly supplied diversity.

The TCRbeta library was prepared with unique molecular identifiers. TCRdb re-analysed the PCR reads in MiXCR, keeping a single row per CDR3 protein. The sample has approximately 150,000 distinct CDR3 sequences; around 9% are singletons. V lost 6 bases and J lost 0; bases outside the gene matches: 4. Germline loops: CDR1 MNHNS, CDR2 SASEGT. The CDR3 runs 15 residues. This clonotype was observed once. Its target is not known. The TCR comes from a female patient aged 2-9 years who had a stem cell transplant for congenital amegakaryocytic thrombocytopenia, so the T cells may come from the graft donor. The chain carries TRBV6-1 and TRBJ2-7; 11 nucleotides match TRBD2. The sample in question was PBMCs, mostly from graft donor cells, obtained 180 days after TCRalphabeta/CD19-depleted stem cell transplant. This CDR3 reads CASRDSGRASYEQYF. For the CDR3, the DNA is TGTGCCAGCAGAGATAGCGGGAGGGCCTCCTACGAGCAGTACTTC.